These 14 T cell receptor beta chains were sequenced from one sample in a study of cytomegalovirus exposure and HLA in healthy donors. The PCR contained 60 Vbeta and 13 Jbeta primers. Some clones are missing from TCRdb's copy, which holds only in-frame ones; the method was immunoSEQ multiplex PCR. The top ten hold 6.5% to 8.5% of the sample, which has roughly 140,000 clones, 79% seen once. What was sequenced was PBMCs. The source is a woman between 40 and 50 years old in good health and CMV-seropositive.

The gene calls are TRBV10-1 and TRBJ1-2; no reliable D call. There are 11 residues in the CDR3. V lost 5 bases to trimming and J lost 6 bases, with 7 bases between them. Germline V gene data show CDR1 as WNHNN and CDR2 as SYGVQD (reference sequence). The CDR3 protein is CASSSPDGYTF. In nucleotides, the CDR3 is TGCGCCAGCAGTTCCCCAGATGGCTACACCTTC.

The chain is built from TRBV27 and TRBJ2-1; D unresolved. V was trimmed by 5 bases and J by 0 bases, leaving 5 bases between them. The CDR3 is 13 amino acids. Germline V gene sequence: CDR1 MNHEY, CDR2 SMNVEV (reference sequence). In nucleotides, the CDR3 is TGTGCCAGCAGTGGCAGCTCCTACAATGAGCAGTTCTTC. This translates into CASSGSSYNEQFF.

CDR3 residues: CASSLGGLSGAYGYTF. CDR3 nucleotide sequence: TGTGCCAGCAGCTTGGGGGGGCTGTCAGGGGCCTATGGCTACACCTTC. The chain recombines TRBV5-4 with TRBJ1-2; D is perhaps TRBD1 (6 bases). This CDR3 is built from 16 residues. Germline assignment: CDR1 SGHNT and CDR2 YYREEE (reference sequence). Trimming cost V 0 bases and J 4 bases, with 16 bases left between them.

The V call is TRBV5-4, the J call TRBJ2-7; 7 bases match TRBD2. The junction had 4 bases not matched to a gene; V was cut back by 0 bases and J by 4 bases. The CDR3 runs 14 residues. The germline V gene has CDR1 SGHNT and CDR2 YYREEE (reference sequence). The CDR3 region is CASSLGGGDYEQYF. CDR3 DNA: TGTGCCAGCAGCTTGGGGGGGGGAGATTACGAGCAGTACTTC.

The chain employs TRBV7-9 and TRBJ2-5; D uncertain. Trimming removed 1 base from V and 4 bases from J, with 4 bases in between. The CDR3 is made up of 12 amino acids. Germline V gene lookup returns CDR1 SEHNR and CDR2 FQNEAQ (reference sequence). The CDR3 sequence is CASSLGAETQYF. The CDR3 DNA is TGTGCCAGCAGCTTAGGCGCAGAGACCCAGTACTTC.

In regard to this clone: A junction boundary mismatches the germline segment, possibly from a read error. The genes are TRBV7-9 and TRBJ1-1; 7 bases are shared with TRBD1. The length of the CDR3 is 12 residues. From germline, CDR1 is SEHNR and CDR2 FQNEAQ (reference sequence). The CDR3 DNA is TGTTCCAGCAGCCTCACGGAGGGGGCAGCTTTCTTT. Translated, it gives CSSSLTEGAAFF.

This chain uses TRBV28 with TRBJ1-5; possible D gene TRBD1, 5 bases. Trimming stripped 6 bases from V and 6 bases from J, with 18 bases between. Germline loops: CDR1 MDHEN, CDR2 SYDVKM. The CDR3 loop spans 15 amino acids. The CDR3 is CASRRRSWGGQPQHF. CDR3 DNA: TGTGCCAGCAGACGACGGAGTTGGGGGGGTCAGCCCCAGCATTTT.

The rearrangement links TRBV19 to TRBJ1-1; unclear D gene. Germline CDR1 is LNHDA and CDR2 is SQIVND (reference sequence). The CDR3 has 13 amino acids. Trimming removed 5 bases at V and 6 bases at J, with 13 bases between. The chain's CDR3 is CASSASPGSEAFF. CDR3 sequence (DNA): TGTGCCAGTAGTGCAAGCCCAGGATCTGAAGCTTTCTTT.

This clone appeared a few times. V is TRBV5-4 and J is TRBJ1-1; the D gene is possibly TRBD1 (6 bases). Trimming cost V 4 bases and J 9 bases, with 10 bases left between them. Germline-derived CDR1 and CDR2 are SGHNT and YYREEE (reference sequence). The CDR3 is made up of 11 amino acids. The CDR3, as DNA: TGTGCCAGCAGCCTTGGGACACAAGCTTTCTTT. Amino acids: CASSLGTQAFF.

The chain links TRBV4-2 to TRBJ2-3; the D gene is possibly TRBD2 (7 bases). This CDR3 spans 16 amino acids. V shed 0 bases and J shed 7 bases, with 17 bases lying between them. CDR1 is LGHNA and CDR2 is YNFKEQ in the germline V gene. The CDR3 DNA reads TGTGCCAGCAGCCAAGATAGGGGGGGACTACCAAATACGCAGTATTTT. Translation: CASSQDRGGLPNTQYF.

This clone was detected only a few times. The chain couples TRBV11-2 to TRBJ2-1; a possible D gene is TRBD2 (5 bases). CDR1 is SGHAT, CDR2 FQNNGV, per germline. CDR3 length: 14 residues. The V end was cut by 1 base, the J end by 2 bases, with 6 bases between. The CDR3 bases are TGTGCCAGCAGCTTAGCGGGGACCTACAATGAGCAGTTCTTC. It translates to CASSLAGTYNEQFF.

This clone has a single count. J is TRBJ1-5 and V is TRBV2, with TRBD1 matching over 7 bases. The germline V gene encodes CDR1 SNHLY and CDR2 FYNNEI. CDR3 length equals 15 residues. The V segment lost 2 bases and the J segment 3 bases; nucleotides outside the gene matches: 4. Written as DNA, the CDR3 is TGTGCCAGCAGTGAACTGACAGGGTCCAATCAGCCCCAGCATTTT. The encoded protein is CASSELTGSNQPQHF.

This clone was seen a single time. The chain has TRBV5-4 and TRBJ1-2; 7 bases align to TRBD1. Germline CDR1 is SGHNT and CDR2 is YYREEE (reference sequence). The V and J ends lost 4 bases and 8 bases, in that order; junction bases with no gene match: 11. The CDR3 runs to 14 residues. Here the CDR3 DNA reads TGTGCCAGCAGCAGCGACAGGGTGTTGGGGGGCTACACCTTC. This sequence encodes CASSSDRVLGGYTF.

V is TRBV15 and J is TRBJ1-1; TRBD1 aligns across 7 bases. This CDR3 region has 17 residues. V gave up 0 bases and J gave up 1 base; unmatched junction bases: 8. Germline CDR1 LNHNV, CDR2 YYDKDF (reference sequence). The CDR3 coding sequence is TGTGCCACCAGCAGAGATAAAGGGGGCTTCGGGAACACTGAAGCTTTCTTT. This sequence encodes CATSRDKGGFGNTEAFF.